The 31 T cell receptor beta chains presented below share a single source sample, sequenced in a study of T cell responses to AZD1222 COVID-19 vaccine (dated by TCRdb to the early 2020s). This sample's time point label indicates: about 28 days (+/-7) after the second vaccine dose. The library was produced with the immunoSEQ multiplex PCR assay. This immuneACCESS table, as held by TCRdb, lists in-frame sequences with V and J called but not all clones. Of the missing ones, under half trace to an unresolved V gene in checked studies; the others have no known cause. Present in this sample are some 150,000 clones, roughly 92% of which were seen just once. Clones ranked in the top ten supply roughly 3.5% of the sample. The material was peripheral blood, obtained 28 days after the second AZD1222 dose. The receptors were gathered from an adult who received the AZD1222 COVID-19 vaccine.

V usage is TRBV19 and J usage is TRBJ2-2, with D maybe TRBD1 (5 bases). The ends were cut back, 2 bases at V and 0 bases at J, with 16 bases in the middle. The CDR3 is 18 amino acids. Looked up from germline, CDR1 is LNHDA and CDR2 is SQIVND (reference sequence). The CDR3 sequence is CASSIMATAIPNTGELFF. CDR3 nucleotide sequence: TGTGCCAGTAGTATAATGGCGACAGCGATACCGAACACCGGGGAGCTGTTTTTT.

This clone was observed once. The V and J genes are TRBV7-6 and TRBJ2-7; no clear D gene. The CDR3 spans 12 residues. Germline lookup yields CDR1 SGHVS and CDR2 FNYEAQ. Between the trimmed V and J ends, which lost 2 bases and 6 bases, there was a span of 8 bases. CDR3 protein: CASSLTNSEQYF. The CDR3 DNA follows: TGTGCCAGCAGCTTAACCAACAGCGAGCAGTACTTC.

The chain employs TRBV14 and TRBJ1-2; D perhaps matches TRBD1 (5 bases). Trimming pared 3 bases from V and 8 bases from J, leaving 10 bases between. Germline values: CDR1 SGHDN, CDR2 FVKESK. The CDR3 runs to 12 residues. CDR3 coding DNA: TGTGCCAGCAGCCAGGGACCGTGGGGCTACACCTTC. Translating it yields CASSQGPWGYTF.

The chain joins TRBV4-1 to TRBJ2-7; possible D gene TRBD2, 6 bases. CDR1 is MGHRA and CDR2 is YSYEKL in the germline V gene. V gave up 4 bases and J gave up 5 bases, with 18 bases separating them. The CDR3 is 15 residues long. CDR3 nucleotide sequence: TGCGCCAGCAGCCGGATGGAGGGATCTAAGGACGAGCAGTACTTC. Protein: CASSRMEGSKDEQYF.

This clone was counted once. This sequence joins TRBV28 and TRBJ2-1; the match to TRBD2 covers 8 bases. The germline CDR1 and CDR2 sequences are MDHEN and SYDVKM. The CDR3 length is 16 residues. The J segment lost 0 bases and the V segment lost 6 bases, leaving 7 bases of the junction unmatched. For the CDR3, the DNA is TGTGCCAGCAGCTCGACTAGCGCAAACTCCTACAATGAGCAGTTCTTC. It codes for CASSSTSANSYNEQFF.

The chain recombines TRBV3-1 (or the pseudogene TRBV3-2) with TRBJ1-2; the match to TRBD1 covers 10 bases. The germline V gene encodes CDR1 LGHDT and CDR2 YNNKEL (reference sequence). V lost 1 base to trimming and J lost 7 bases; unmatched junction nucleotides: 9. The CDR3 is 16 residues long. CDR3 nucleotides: TGTGCCAGCAGCCAAGCGCGGGACAGGGGCCTGGGTGGCTACACCTTC. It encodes CASSQARDRGLGGYTF.

CDR3 sequence (DNA): TGTGCCTGGAGTCGGGACAGGGGGTCGAGGGGCTACACCTTC. Amino acids: CAWSRDRGSRGYTF. The V call is TRBV30, the J call TRBJ1-2, with 11 bases matching TRBD1. V dropped 2 bases and J dropped 8; count of bases not matched to a gene: 7. The CDR3 totals 14 residues. The germline V gene encodes CDR1 GTSNPN and CDR2 SVGIG (reference sequence).

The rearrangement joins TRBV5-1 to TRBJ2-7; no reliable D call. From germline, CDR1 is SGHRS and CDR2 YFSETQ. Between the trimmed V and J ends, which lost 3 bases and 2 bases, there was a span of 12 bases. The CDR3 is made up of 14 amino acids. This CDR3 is CASSSRGAPYEQYF. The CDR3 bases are TGCGCCAGCAGCTCACGAGGCGCGCCCTACGAGCAGTACTTC.

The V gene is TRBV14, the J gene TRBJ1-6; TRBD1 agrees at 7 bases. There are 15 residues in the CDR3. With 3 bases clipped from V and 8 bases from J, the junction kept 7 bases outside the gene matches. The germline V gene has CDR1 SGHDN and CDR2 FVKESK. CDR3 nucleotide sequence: TGTGCCAGCAGCCAGCGACAGGGCTCCTATTCACCCCTCCACTTT. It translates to CASSQRQGSYSPLHF.

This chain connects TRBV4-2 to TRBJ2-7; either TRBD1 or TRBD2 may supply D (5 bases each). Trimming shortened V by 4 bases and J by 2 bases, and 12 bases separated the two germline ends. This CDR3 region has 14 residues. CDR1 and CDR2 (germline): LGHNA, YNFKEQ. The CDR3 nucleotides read TGTGCCAGCAGCCGGACGGGGCCGCCCTACGAGCAGTACTTC. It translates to CASSRTGPPYEQYF.

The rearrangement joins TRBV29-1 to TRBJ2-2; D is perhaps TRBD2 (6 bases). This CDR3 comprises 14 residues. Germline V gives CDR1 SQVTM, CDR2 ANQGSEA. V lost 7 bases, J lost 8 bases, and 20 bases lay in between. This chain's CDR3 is CSAARTGVGGELFF. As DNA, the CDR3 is TGCAGCGCTGCCCGGACGGGAGTGGGGGGGGAGCTGTTTTTT.

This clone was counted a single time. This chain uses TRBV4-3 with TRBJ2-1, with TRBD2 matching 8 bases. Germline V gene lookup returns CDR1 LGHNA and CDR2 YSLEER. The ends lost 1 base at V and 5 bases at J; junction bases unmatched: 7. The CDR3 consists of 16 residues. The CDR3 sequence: CASSQVGSGVNNEQFF. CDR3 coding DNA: TGCGCCAGCAGCCAAGTAGGTAGCGGGGTAAACAATGAGCAGTTCTTC.

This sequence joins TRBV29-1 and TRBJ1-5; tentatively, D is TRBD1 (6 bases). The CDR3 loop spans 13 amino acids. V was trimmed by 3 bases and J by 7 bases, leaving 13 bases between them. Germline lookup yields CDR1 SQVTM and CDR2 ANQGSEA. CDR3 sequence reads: CSVESGGGQPQHF. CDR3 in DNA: TGCAGCGTTGAGTCGGGGGGCGGACAGCCCCAGCATTTT.

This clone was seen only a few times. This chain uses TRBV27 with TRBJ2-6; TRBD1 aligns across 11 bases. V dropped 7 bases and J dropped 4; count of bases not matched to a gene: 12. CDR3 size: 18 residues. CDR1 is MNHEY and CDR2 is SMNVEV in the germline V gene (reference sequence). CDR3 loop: CASTMFRDRGEGANVLTF. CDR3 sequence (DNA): TGTGCCAGCACTATGTTCCGGGACAGGGGGGAAGGGGCCAACGTCCTGACTTTC.

The CDR3 spells CASRRQPGANTGELFF. In DNA, the CDR3 is TGTGCCAGCCGCCGCCAACCAGGGGCGAACACCGGGGAGCTGTTTTTT. J is TRBJ2-2 and V is TRBV5-5; TRBD1 is a possible D gene (6 bases). Germline CDR1 reads SGHKS; CDR2 reads YYEKEE (reference sequence). The CDR3 totals 16 residues. The germline V and J ends were trimmed by 7 bases and 0 bases, with 16 bases remaining between them.

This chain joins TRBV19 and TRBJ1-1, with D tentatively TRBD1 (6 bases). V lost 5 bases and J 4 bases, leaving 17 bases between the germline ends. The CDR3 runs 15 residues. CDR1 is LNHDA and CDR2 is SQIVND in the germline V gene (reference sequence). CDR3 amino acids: CASSLQGQLGTEAFF. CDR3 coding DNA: TGTGCCAGTAGTCTCCAGGGGCAGTTGGGCACTGAAGCTTTCTTT.

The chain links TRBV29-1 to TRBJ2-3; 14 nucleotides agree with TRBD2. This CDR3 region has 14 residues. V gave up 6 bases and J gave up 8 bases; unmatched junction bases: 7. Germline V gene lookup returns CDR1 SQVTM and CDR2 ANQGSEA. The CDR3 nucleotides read TGCAGCGTGGGACTAGCGGGAGATGTGGGTACGCAGTATTTT. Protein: CSVGLAGDVGTQYF.

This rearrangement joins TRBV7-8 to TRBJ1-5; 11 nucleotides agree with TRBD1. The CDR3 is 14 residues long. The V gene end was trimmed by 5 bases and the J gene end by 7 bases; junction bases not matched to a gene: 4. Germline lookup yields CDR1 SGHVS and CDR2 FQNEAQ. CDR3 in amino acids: CASSQGQGVQPQHF. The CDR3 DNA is TGTGCCAGCAGCCAGGGACAGGGGGTGCAGCCCCAGCATTTT.

The CDR3 loop is CASSQQQDRGTEAFF. The CDR3 region has the DNA TGTGCCAGCAGCCAACAGCAGGACAGGGGCACTGAAGCTTTCTTT. This sequence joins TRBV4-2 and TRBJ1-1; the match to TRBD1 covers 9 bases. Germline V CDR1 and CDR2: LGHNA, YNFKEQ. The CDR3 loop spans 15 amino acids. The ends lost 2 bases at V and 4 bases at J; junction bases unmatched: 5.

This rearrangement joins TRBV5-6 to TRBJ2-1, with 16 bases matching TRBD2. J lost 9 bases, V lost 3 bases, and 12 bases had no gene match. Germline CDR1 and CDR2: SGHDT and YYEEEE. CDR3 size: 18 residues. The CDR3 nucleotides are TGTGCCAGCAGCTCGGGACTAGCGGGAGGGCAACAAAGTCGTGAGCAGTTCTTC. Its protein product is CASSSGLAGGQQSREQFF.

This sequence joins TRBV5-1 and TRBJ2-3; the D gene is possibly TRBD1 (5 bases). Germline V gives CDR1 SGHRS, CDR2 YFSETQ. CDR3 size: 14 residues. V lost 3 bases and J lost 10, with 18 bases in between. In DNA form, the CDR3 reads TGCGCCAGCAGCTCGACGGACGGACACGCTGCGCAGTATTTT. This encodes CASSSTDGHAAQYF.

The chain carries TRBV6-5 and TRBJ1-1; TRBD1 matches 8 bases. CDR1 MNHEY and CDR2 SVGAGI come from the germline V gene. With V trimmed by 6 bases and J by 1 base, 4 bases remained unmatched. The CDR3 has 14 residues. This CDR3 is CASRNRGTNTEAFF. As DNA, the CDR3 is TGTGCCAGCAGAAACAGGGGGACGAACACTGAAGCTTTCTTT.

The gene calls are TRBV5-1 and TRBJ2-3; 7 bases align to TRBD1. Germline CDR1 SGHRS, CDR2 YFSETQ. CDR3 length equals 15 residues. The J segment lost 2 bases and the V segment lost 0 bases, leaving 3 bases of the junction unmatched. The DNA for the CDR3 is TGCGCCAGCAGCTTGGAAGGGGGCGACACAGATACGCAGTATTTT. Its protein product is CASSLEGGDTDTQYF.

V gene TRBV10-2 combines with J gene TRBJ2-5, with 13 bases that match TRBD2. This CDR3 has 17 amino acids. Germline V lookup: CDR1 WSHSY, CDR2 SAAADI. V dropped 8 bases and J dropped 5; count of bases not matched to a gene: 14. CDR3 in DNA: TGCGCCAGCTTCGGGACTAGCGGGACCGGTTCGATGGAGACCCAGTACTTC. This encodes CASFGTSGTGSMETQYF.

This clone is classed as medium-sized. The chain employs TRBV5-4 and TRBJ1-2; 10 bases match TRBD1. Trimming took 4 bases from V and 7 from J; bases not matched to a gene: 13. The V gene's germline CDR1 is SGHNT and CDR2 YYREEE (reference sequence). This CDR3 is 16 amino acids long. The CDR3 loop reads CASSSHSGTGVLGYTF. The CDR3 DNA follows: TGTGCCAGCAGCAGCCACTCGGGGACAGGGGTTCTTGGCTACACCTTC.

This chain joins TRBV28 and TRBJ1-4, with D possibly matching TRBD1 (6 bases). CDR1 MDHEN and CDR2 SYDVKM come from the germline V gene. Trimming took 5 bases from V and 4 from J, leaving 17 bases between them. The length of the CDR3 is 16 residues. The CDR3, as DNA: TGTGCCAGCAGTCTACCGTCGACAGGCCTTAATGAAAAACTGTTTTTT. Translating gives CASSLPSTGLNEKLFF.

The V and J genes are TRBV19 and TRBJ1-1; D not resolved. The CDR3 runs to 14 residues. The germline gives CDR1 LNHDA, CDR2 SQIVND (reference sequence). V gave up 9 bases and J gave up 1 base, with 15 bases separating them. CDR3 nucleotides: TGTGCCAGCAGACCCCGGGGAGGGAACACTGAAGCTTTCTTT. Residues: CASRPRGGNTEAFF.

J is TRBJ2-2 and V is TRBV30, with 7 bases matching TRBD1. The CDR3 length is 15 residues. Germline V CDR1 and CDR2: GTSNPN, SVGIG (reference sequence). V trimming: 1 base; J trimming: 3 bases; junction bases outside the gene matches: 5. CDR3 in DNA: TGTGCCTGGAGTGCCGGGACAGCACACACCGGGGAGCTGTTTTTT. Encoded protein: CAWSAGTAHTGELFF.

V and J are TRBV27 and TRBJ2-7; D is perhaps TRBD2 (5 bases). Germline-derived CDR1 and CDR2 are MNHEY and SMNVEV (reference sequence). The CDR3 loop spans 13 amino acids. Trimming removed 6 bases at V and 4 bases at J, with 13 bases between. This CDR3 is CASSRNGEYEQYF. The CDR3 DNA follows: TGTGCCAGCAGCCGCAACGGGGAGTACGAGCAGTACTTC.

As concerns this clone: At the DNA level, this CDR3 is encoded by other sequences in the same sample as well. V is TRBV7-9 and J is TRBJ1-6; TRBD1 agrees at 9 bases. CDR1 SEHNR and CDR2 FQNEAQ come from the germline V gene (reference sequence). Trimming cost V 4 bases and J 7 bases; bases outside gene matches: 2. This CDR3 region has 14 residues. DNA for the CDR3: TGTGCCAGCAGCTCCACAGGGGGCAATTCACCCCTCCACTTT. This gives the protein CASSSTGGNSPLHF.

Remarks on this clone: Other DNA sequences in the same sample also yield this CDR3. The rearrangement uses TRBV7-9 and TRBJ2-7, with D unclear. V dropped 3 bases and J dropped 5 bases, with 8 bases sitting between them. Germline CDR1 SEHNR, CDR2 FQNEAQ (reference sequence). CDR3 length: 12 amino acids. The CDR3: CASSFSGNEQYF. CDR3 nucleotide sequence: TGTGCCAGCAGCTTTAGTGGGAACGAGCAGTACTTC.